This T cell receptor beta chain was captured in a study of a mutant IDH1 vaccine in newly diagnosed glioma. At the level of the study: The treated population exhibited a male proportion of about 60%, a female proportion of roughly 38%, and a mean age of about 40 years. Study-wide points: The vaccine induced immune responses, and these occurred in roughly 95% of patients.

On this clone itself: Its antigen is undetermined.

Germline V gives CDR1 LNHDA, CDR2 SQIVND (reference sequence). Losses at the gene ends were 6 bases for V and 0 bases for J; bases not matched to a gene: 6. The CDR3 extends over 15 amino acids. Assay: immunoSEQ multiplex PCR; the TCRdb copy retains only in-frame clones and omits some. The profile shows 80,000 to 100,000 clones, roughly 78% of them singletons. Documented time point: baseline, week 1 (first vaccination visit). Indicated treatment: pre-vaccination baseline after standard-of-care therapy. The sequencing here drew on PBMCs, taken from a glioma patient treated with radiotherapy, temozolomide or both. This chain joins TRBV19 and TRBJ1-2; 8 positions agree with TRBD1. This sequence was found in a man aged 35 to 55 with glioma. The DNA for the CDR3 is TGTGCCAGTAGCATCTTGGGACAGGCTAACTATGGCTACACCTTC. Amino acid sequence: CASSILGQANYGYTF.